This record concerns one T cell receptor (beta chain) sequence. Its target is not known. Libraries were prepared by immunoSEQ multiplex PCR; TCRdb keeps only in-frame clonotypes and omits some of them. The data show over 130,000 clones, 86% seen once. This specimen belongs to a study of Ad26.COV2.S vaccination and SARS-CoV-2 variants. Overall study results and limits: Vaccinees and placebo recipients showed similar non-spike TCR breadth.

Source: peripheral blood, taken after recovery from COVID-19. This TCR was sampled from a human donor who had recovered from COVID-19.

The CDR3 is CAISESVGAGNQPQHF. As DNA, the CDR3 is TGTGCCATCAGTGAGTCCGTAGGGGCGGGCAATCAGCCCCAGCATTTT. The gene calls are TRBV10-3 and TRBJ1-5, with D tentatively TRBD1 (5 bases). CDR3 length: 16 residues. V lost 0 bases and J 2 bases, leaving 11 bases between the germline ends. Looked up from germline, CDR1 is ENHRY and CDR2 is SYGVKD.